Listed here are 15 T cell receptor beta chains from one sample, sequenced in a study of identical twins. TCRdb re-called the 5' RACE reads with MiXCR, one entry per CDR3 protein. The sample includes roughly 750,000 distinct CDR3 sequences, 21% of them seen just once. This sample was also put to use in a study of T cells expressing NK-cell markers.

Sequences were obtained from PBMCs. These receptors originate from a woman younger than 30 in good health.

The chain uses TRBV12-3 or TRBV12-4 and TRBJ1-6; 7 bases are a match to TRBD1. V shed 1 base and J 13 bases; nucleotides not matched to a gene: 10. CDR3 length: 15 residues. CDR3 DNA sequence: TGTGCCAGCAGTTTAGGCGCCTGGACAGGCGCGCCCCTCCACTTT. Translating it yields CASSLGAWTGAPLHF.

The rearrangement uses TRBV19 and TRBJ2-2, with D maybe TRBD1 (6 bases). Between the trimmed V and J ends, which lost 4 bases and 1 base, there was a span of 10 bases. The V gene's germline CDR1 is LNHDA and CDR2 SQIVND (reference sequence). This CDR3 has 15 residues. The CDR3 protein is CASSRGHLNTGELFF. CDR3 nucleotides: TGTGCCAGTAGTAGGGGACACCTGAACACCGGGGAGCTGTTTTTT.

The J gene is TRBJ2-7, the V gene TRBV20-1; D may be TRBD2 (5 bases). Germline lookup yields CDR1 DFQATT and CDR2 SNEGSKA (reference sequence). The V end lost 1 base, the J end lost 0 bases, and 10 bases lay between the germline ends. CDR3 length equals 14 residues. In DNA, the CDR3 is TGCAGTGCTAGAGGACTACGGGACTCCTACGAGCAGTACTTC. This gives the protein CSARGLRDSYEQYF.

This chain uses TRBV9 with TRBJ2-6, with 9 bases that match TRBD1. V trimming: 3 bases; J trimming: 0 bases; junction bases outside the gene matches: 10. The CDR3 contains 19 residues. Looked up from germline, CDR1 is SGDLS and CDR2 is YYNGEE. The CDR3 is CASSAARQGGSSGANVLTF. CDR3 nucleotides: TGTGCCAGCAGCGCTGCACGACAGGGGGGAAGCTCTGGGGCCAACGTCCTGACTTTC.

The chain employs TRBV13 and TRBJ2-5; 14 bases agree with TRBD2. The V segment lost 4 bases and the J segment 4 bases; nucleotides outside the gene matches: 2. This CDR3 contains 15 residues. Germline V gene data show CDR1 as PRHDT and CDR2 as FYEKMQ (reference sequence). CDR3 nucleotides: TGTGCCAGCAGCTGGGGGACTAGCGGGGGAGAGACCCAGTACTTC. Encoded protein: CASSWGTSGGETQYF.

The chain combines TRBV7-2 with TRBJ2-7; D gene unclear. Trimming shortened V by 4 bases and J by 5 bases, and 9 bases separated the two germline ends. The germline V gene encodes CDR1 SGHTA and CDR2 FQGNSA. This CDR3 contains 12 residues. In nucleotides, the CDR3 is TGTGCCAGCAGCTCAAGAAACCACGAGCAGTACTTC. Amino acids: CASSSRNHEQYF.

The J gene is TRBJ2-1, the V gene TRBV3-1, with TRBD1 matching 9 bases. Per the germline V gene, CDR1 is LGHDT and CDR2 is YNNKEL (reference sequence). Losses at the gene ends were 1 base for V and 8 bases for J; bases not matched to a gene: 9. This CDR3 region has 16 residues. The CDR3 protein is CASSQGGTGKRHEQFF. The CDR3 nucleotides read TGTGCCAGCAGCCAAGGGGGGACAGGGAAAAGGCATGAGCAGTTCTTC.

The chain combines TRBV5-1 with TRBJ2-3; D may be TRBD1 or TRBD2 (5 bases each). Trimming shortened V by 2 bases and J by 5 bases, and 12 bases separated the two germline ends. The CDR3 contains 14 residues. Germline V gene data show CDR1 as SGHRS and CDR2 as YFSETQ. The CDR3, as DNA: TGCGCCAGCAGCTTCGTCGGGGCGGGAGATACGCAGTATTTT. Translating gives CASSFVGAGDTQYF. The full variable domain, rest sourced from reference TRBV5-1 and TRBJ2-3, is KAGVTQTPRYLIKTRGQQVTLSCSPISGHRSVSWYQQTPGQGLQFLFEYFSETQRNKGNFPGRFSGRQFSNSRSEMNVSTLELGDSALYLCASSFVGAGDTQYFGPGTRLTVL.

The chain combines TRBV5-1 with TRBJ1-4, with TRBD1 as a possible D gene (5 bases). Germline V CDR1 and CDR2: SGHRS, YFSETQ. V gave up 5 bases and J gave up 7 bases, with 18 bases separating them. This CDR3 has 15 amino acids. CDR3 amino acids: CASRGAGTVGEKLFF. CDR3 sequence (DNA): TGCGCCAGCAGGGGCGCCGGGACTGTTGGTGAAAAACTGTTTTTT.

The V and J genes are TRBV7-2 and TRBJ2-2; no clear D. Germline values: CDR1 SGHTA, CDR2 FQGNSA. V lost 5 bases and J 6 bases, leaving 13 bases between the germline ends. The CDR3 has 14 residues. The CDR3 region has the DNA TGTGCCAGCAGCCTCTTATTGGCGCCCGGGGAGCTGTTTTTT. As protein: CASSLLLAPGELFF.

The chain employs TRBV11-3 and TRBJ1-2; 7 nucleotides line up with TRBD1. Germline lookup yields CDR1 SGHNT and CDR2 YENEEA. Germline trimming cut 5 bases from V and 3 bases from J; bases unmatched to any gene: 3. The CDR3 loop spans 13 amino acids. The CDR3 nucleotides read TGTGCCAGCAGCAGGGGGCCGTACTATGGCTACACCTTC. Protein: CASSRGPYYGYTF.

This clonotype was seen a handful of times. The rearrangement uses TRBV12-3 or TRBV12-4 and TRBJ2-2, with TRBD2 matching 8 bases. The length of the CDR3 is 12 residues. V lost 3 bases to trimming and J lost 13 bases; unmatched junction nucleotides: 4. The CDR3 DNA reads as TGTGCCAGCAGTTTCGGGAGGGGACGGCTGTTTTTT. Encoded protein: CASSFGRGRLFF.

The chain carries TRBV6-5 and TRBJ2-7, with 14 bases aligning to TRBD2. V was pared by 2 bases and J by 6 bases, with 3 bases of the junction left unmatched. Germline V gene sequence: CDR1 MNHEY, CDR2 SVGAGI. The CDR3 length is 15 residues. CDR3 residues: CASSYRGTSGSEQYF. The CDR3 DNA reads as TGTGCCAGCAGTTACCGGGGGACTAGCGGGAGCGAGCAGTACTTC.

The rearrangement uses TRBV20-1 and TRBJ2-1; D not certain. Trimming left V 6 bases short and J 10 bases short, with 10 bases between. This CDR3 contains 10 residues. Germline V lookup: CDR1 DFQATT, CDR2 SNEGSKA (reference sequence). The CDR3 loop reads CSALLGEQFF. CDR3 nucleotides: TGCAGTGCCCTTCTGGGGGAGCAGTTCTTC.

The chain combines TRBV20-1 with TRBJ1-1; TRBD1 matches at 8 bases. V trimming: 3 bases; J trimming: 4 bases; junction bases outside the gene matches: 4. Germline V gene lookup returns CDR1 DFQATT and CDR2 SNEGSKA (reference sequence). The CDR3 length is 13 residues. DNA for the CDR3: TGCAGTGCTAGTGCACAGGGGGGCACTGAAGCTTTCTTT. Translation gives CSASAQGGTEAFF.